The TCR beta chain described here comes from a study of PD-1 blockade in classical Hodgkin lymphoma. Findings and limits, study-wide: Newly diagnosed patients were said to have less baseline TCR diversity than healthy donors did.

Germline CDR1 reads GTSNPN; CDR2 reads SVGIG (reference sequence). The CDR3 totals 15 residues. The trim removed 3 bases at V and 3 bases at J, leaving 5 bases unmatched. Patients all relapsed after autologous stem cell transplantation, and there was variation in brentuximab vedotin exposure. TCRdb keeps only in-frame clones here, not all; method: immunoSEQ multiplex PCR. Seen here are approximately 30,000 clones, 70% to 90% observed once, and the top ten hold over 20%. In regard to this clone: The target antigen is unknown.

The rearrangement joins TRBV30 to TRBJ2-1, with 10 bases matching TRBD2. This receptor was identified in a human donor with classical Hodgkin lymphoma. The sample here was peripheral blood mononuclear cells (PBMCs), taken before the second cycle of nivolumab. CDR3 DNA: TGTGCCTGGAGGGAGACTAGCGGGTACTACAATGAGCAGTTCTTC. Translated: CAWRETSGYYNEQFF.